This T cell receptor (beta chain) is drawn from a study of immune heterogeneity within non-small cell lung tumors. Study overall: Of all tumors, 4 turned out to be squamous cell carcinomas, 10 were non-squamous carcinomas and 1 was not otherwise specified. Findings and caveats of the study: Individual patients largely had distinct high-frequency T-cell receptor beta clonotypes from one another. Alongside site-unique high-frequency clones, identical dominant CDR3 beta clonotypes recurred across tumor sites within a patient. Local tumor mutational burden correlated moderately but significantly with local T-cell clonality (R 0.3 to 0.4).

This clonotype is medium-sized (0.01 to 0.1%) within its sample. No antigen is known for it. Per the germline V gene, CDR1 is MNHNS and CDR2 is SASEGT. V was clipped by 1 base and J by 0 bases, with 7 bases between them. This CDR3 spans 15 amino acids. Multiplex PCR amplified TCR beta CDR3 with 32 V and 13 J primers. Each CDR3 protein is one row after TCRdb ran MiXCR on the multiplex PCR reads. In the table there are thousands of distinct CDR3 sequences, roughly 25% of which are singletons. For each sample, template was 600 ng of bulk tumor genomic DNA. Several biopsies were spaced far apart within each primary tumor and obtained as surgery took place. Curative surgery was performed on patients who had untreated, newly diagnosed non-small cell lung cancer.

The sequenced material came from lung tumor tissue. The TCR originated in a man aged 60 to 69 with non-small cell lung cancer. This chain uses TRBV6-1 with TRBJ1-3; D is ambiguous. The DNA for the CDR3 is TGTGCCAGCAGTGAAGGTTCATTCTCTGGAAACACCATATATTTT. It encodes CASSEGSFSGNTIYF.